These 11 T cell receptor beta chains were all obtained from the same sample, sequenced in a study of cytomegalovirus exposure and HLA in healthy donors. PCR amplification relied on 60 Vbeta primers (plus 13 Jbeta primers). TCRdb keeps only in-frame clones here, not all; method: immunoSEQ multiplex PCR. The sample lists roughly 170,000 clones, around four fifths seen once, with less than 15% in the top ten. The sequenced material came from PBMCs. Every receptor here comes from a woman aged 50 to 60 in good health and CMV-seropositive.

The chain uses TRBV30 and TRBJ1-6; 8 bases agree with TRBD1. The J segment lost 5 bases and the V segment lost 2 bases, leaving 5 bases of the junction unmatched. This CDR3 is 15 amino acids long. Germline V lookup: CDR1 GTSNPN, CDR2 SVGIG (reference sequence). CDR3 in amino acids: CAWSPRTGNNSPLHF. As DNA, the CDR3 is TGTGCCTGGAGTCCGCGGACAGGGAATAATTCACCCCTCCACTTT.

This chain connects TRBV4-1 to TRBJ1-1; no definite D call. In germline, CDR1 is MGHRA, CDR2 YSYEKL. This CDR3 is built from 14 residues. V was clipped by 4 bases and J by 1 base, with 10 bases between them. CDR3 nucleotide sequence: TGCGCCAGCAGCCTCCTCAACGGGAACACTGAAGCTTTCTTT. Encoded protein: CASSLLNGNTEAFF.

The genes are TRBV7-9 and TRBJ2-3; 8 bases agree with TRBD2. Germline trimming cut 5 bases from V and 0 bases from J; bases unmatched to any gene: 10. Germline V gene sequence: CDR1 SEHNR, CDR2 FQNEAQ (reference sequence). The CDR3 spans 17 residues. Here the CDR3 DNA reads TGTGCCAGCAGCCGCGTAGCGGGACTATCAAGCACAGATACGCAGTATTTT. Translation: CASSRVAGLSSTDTQYF.

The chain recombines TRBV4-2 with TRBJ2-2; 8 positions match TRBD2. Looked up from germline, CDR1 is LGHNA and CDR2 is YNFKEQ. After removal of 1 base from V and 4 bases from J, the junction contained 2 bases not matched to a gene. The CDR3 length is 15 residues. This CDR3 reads CASSQAGGPTGELFF. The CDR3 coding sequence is TGTGCCAGCAGCCAAGCGGGGGGGCCCACCGGGGAGCTGTTTTTT.

The CDR3 DNA reads TGTGCCAGCAGTTATCACAGTGCCTCTGGAAACACCATATATTTT. Its protein is CASSYHSASGNTIYF. The chain has TRBV6-5 and TRBJ1-3, with D unresolved. Looked up from germline, CDR1 is MNHEY and CDR2 is SVGAGI. The length of the CDR3 is 15 residues. V lost 3 bases and J 0 bases, leaving 9 bases between the germline ends.

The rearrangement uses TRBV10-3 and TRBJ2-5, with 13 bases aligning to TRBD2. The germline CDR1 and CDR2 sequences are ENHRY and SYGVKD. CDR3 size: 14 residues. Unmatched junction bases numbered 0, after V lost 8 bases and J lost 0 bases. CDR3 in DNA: TGTGCCATCGGGACTAGCGGGGACCAAGAGACCCAGTACTTC. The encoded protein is CAIGTSGDQETQYF.

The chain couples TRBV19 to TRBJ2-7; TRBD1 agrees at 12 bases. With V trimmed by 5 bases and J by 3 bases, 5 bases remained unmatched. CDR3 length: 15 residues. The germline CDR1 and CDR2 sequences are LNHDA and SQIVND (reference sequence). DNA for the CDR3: TGTGCCAGTAGTCCCGGGACAGGGGGCTTCTACGAGCAGTACTTC. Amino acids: CASSPGTGGFYEQYF.

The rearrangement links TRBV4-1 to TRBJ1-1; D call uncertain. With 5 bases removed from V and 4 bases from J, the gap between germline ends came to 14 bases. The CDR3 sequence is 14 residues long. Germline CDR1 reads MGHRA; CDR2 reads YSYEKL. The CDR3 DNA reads TGCGCCAGCAGCTTTTATTTCGGGGTCACTGAAGCTTTCTTT. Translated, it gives CASSFYFGVTEAFF.

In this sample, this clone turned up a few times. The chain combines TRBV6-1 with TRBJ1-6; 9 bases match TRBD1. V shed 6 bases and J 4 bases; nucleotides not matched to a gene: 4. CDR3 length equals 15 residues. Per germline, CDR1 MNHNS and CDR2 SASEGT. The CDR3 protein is CASREQGAYNSPLHF. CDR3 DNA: TGTGCCAGCAGGGAACAGGGGGCTTATAATTCACCCCTCCACTTT.

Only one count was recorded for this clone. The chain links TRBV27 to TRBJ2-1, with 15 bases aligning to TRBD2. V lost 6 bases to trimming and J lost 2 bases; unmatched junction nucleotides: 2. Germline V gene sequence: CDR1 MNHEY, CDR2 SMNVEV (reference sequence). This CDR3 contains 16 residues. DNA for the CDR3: TGTGCCAGCAGGGGACTAGCGGGGGGAACCTACAATGAGCAGTTCTTC. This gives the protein CASRGLAGGTYNEQFF.

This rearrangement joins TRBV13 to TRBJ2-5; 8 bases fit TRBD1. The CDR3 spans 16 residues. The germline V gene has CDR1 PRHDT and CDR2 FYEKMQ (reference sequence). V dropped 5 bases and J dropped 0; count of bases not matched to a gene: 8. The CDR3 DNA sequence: TGTGCCAGCAGCCACAGGGGGGCCCCTTACCAAGAGACCCAGTACTTC. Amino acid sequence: CASSHRGAPYQETQYF.